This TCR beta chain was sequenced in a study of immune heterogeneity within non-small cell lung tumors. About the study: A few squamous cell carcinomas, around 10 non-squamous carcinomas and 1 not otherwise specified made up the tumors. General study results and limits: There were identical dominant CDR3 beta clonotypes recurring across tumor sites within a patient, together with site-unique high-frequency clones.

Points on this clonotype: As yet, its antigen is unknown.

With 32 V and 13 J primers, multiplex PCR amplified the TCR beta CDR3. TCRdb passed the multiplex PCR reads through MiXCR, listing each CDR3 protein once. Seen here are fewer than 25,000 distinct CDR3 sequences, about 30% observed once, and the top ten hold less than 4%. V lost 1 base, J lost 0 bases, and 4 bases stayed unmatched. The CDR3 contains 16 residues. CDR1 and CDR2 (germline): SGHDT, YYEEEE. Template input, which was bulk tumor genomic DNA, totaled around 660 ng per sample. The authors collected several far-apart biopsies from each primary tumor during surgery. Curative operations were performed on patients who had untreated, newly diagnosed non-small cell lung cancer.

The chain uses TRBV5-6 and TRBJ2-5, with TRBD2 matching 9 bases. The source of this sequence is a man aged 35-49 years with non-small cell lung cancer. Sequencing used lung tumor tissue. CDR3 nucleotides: TGTGCCAGCAGCTTGTGGACTAGCGAGTACCAAGAGACCCAGTACTTC. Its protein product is CASSLWTSEYQETQYF.